These 2 T cell receptor beta chains were sequenced from one sample in a study of T-cell reconstitution after alpha-beta-depleted transplantation in children. Unique molecular identifiers were incorporated when the TCRbeta library was constructed. One entry per CDR3 protein results from TCRdb running MiXCR on the PCR reads. The table lists fewer than 350,000 distinct CDR3 sequences, around a tenth of them singletons. Sequenced material: PBMCs, taken before TCRalphabeta/CD19-depleted stem cell transplant. The receptors here all came from a boy younger than two with acute myeloid leukemia, due to receive a stem cell transplant.

This clonotype was detected only a few times. The chain recombines TRBV28 with TRBJ2-5, with D perhaps TRBD2 (6 bases). V lost 4 bases to trimming and J lost 4 bases, with 16 bases between them. The CDR3 length is 15 residues. The germline CDR1 and CDR2 sequences are MDHEN and SYDVKM. CDR3 loop: CASSSSAAILETQYF. As DNA, the CDR3 is TGTGCCAGCAGTTCTAGCGCGGCGATCTTAGAGACCCAGTACTTC. Full variable domain (remainder filled in from reference TRBV28 and TRBJ2-5): DVKVTQSSRYLVKRTGEKVFLECVQDMDHENMFWYRQDPGLGLRLIYFSYDVKMKEKGDIPEGYSVSREKKERFSLILESASTNQTSMYLCASSSSAAILETQYFGPGTRLLVL.

Here the CDR3 DNA reads TGCGCCAGCAGCCCCCCCCCGACGCGCCGGGGGAGCACCGGGGAGCTGTTTTTT. Translation gives CASSPPPTRRGSTGELFF. The rearrangement links TRBV23-1 to TRBJ2-2; a possible D gene is TRBD2 (6 bases). TRBV23-1 is an open reading frame whose function is uncertain. V was pared by 6 bases and J by 4 bases, with 24 bases between. CDR3 length: 18 amino acids.